The 24 T cell receptor beta chains given below trace back to one sample, sequenced in a study of blood T cell repertoires in COVID-19. The table came from immunoSEQ multiplex PCR; TCRdb's copy has only in-frame clones and leaves some out. The table lists under 250,000 clones, roughly 86% of them singletons. The sequencing sample was made of peripheral blood. The receptors derive from a woman aged 60 to 75 who had recovered from COVID-19.

The chain employs TRBV27 and TRBJ1-2; 11 bases line up with TRBD1. This CDR3 has 16 amino acids. The germline gives CDR1 MNHEY, CDR2 SMNVEV (reference sequence). The V segment lost 5 bases and the J segment 8 bases; nucleotides outside the gene matches: 13. The CDR3, as DNA: TGTGCCAGCAGTCCCTTAGACGGACAGGGGGCTCAAGGCTACACCTTC. Protein: CASSPLDGQGAQGYTF.

In nucleotides, the CDR3 is TGTGCCAGCAGCCCAGGATGGGGTAGCGGGGGGGACAATGAGCAGTTCTTC. Amino acid sequence: CASSPGWGSGGDNEQFF. The chain employs TRBV11-3 and TRBJ2-1, with 11 bases matching TRBD2. From germline, CDR1 is SGHNT and CDR2 YENEEA. The CDR3 loop spans 17 amino acids. With 5 bases clipped from V and 5 bases from J, the junction kept 11 bases outside the gene matches.

This clone was observed a single time. The chain carries TRBV6-4 and TRBJ2-6, with D hard to call. The length of the CDR3 is 17 residues. V was trimmed by 2 bases and J by 0 bases, leaving 11 bases between them. Germline V CDR1 and CDR2: MRHNA, SNTAGT. CDR3 amino acids: CASSDQPTVSGANVLTF. The CDR3 nucleotides read TGTGCCAGCAGTGACCAACCTACAGTCTCTGGGGCCAACGTCCTGACTTTC.

The chain carries TRBV10-2 and TRBJ1-2; perhaps TRBD1 as D (5 bases). The germline gives CDR1 WSHSY, CDR2 SAAADI. The CDR3 spans 15 residues. The V end lost 3 bases, the J end lost 7 bases, and 18 bases lay between the germline ends. CDR3 residues: CASSDGARVAFGYTF. The CDR3 nucleotides are TGCGCCAGCAGTGATGGCGCCAGGGTGGCCTTTGGCTACACCTTC.

This clone was detected once. The rearrangement links TRBV7-3 to TRBJ1-2; D gene ambiguous. Germline V lookup: CDR1 SGHTA, CDR2 FQGTGA. This CDR3 region has 13 residues. The germline V and J ends were trimmed by 5 bases and 7 bases, with 14 bases remaining between them. CDR3 sequence reads: CASSRLAVGGYTF. The CDR3 DNA is TGTGCCAGCAGCCGACTCGCCGTGGGTGGCTACACCTTC.

The J gene is TRBJ1-2, the V gene TRBV20-1, with TRBD1 matching 10 bases. Germline lookup yields CDR1 DFQATT and CDR2 SNEGSKA (reference sequence). CDR3 length: 15 amino acids. Germline trimming cut 3 bases from V and 2 bases from J; bases unmatched to any gene: 6. The CDR3 DNA reads as TGCAGTGCTAGTGGAGACAGGGGGCCCAACTATGGCTACACCTTC. This gives the protein CSASGDRGPNYGYTF.

This rearrangement joins TRBV12-3 or TRBV12-4 to TRBJ2-7; D is unresolved. Trimming took 3 bases from V and 4 from J, leaving 10 bases between them. The CDR3 contains 13 residues. The CDR3: CASSFVLSYEQYF. The CDR3 bases are TGTGCCAGCAGTTTCGTTCTATCTTACGAGCAGTACTTC.

V usage is TRBV7-9 and J usage is TRBJ2-7; possibly TRBD1 for D (6 bases). The germline gives CDR1 SEHNR, CDR2 FQNEAQ (reference sequence). The ends were cut back, 4 bases at V and 5 bases at J, with 12 bases in the middle. This CDR3 is 13 amino acids long. CDR3 loop: CASSSSGVDEQYF. CDR3 sequence (DNA): TGTGCCAGCAGCTCATCAGGGGTCGACGAGCAGTACTTC. Together with reference TRBV7-9 and TRBJ2-7, the CDR3 gives the full variable domain: DTGVSQNPRHKITKRGQNVTFRCDPISEHNRLYWYRQTLGQGPEFLTYFQNEAQLEKSRLLSDRFSAERPKGSFSTLEIQRTEQGDSAMYLCASSSSGVDEQYFGPGTRLTVT.

The chain joins TRBV6-6 to TRBJ2-7; D ambiguous. V lost 0 bases and J 3 bases, leaving 6 bases between the germline ends. This CDR3 has 13 residues. From germline, CDR1 is MNHNY and CDR2 SVGAGI (reference sequence). CDR3 amino acids: CASSYSAGYEQYF. The CDR3 coding sequence is TGTGCCAGCAGTTACTCAGCAGGCTACGAGCAGTACTTC.

The V call is TRBV6-2 or TRBV6-3, the J call TRBJ2-3, with 11 bases matching TRBD2. CDR1 is MNHEY and CDR2 is SVGEGT in the germline V gene. Germline trimming cut 2 bases from V and 4 bases from J; bases unmatched to any gene: 5. The CDR3 loop spans 16 amino acids. The CDR3 nucleotides read TGTGCCAGCAGTTACGTAGCGGGGGGGGATGCAGATACGCAGTATTTT. This sequence encodes CASSYVAGGDADTQYF.

The chain is built from TRBV10-1 and TRBJ2-1; D is unclear. The CDR3 length is 15 residues. CDR1 WNHNN and CDR2 SYGVQD come from the germline V gene (reference sequence). Trimming pared 3 bases from V and 3 bases from J, leaving 12 bases between. CDR3 coding DNA: TGCGCCAGCAGTGAAGAGGTACACCTCTACAATGAGCAGTTCTTC. Its protein is CASSEEVHLYNEQFF.

This sequence joins TRBV27 and TRBJ1-6; D ambiguous. This CDR3 has 13 amino acids. Germline values: CDR1 MNHEY, CDR2 SMNVEV (reference sequence). Trimming stripped 0 bases from V and 9 bases from J, with 6 bases between. The CDR3 here is CASSLSLSSPLHF. CDR3 nucleotides: TGTGCCAGCAGTTTATCACTTAGTTCACCCCTCCACTTT.

The V call is TRBV27, the J call TRBJ1-5, with unresolved D. Trimming took 5 bases from V and 2 from J, leaving 13 bases between them. The CDR3 has 15 amino acids. CDR1 is MNHEY and CDR2 is SMNVEV in the germline V gene (reference sequence). The CDR3 bases are TGTGCCAGCAGTCTAACCCCCACCGGCAATCAGCCCCAGCATTTT. It specifies CASSLTPTGNQPQHF.

This sequence joins TRBV12-3 or TRBV12-4 and TRBJ2-7, with D possibly matching TRBD2 (6 bases). V lost 1 base, J lost 4 bases, and 8 bases lay in between. CDR3 size: 13 residues. The CDR3 DNA sequence: TGTGCCAGCAGTTTAGTGGGGGGTTACGAGCAGTACTTC. Translating gives CASSLVGGYEQYF.

The chain has TRBV7-2 and TRBJ2-1; TRBD2 matches at 11 bases. V lost 3 bases and J lost 13; bases outside the gene matches: 11. This CDR3 is 15 amino acids long. CDR1 is SGHTA, CDR2 FQGNSA, per germline. The CDR3 loop is CASSFSGGANARQFF. CDR3 coding DNA: TGTGCCAGCAGCTTTAGCGGGGGGGCCAATGCGAGACAGTTCTTC.

V is TRBV5-1 and J is TRBJ2-1; 7 nucleotides agree with TRBD2. V gave up 6 bases and J gave up 4 bases; unmatched junction bases: 7. Germline CDR1 SGHRS, CDR2 YFSETQ. The CDR3 length is 14 residues. As DNA, the CDR3 is TGCGCCAGCAAAATTTTGGGGGGGTACAATGAGCAGTTCTTC. It specifies CASKILGGYNEQFF. Full variable domain (remainder filled in from reference TRBV5-1 and TRBJ2-1): KAGVTQTPRYLIKTRGQQVTLSCSPISGHRSVSWYQQTPGQGLQFLFEYFSETQRNKGNFPGRFSGRQFSNSRSEMNVSTLELGDSALYLCASKILGGYNEQFFGPGTRLTVL.

The chain joins TRBV19 to TRBJ1-5; D is unclear. CDR3 length: 13 amino acids. V lost 7 bases and J lost 5, with 12 bases in between. Germline V gene sequence: CDR1 LNHDA, CDR2 SQIVND (reference sequence). CDR3 DNA: TGTGCCAGTACCAAGAACCGGGATCAGCCCCAGCATTTT. As protein: CASTKNRDQPQHF.

The chain joins TRBV11-2 to TRBJ2-3; D is possibly TRBD1 (7 bases). The CDR3 runs 14 residues. CDR1 and CDR2 (germline): SGHAT, FQNNGV. V was pared by 1 base and J by 6 bases, with 11 bases between. CDR3 coding DNA: TGTGCCAGCAGCTTAGGGAGGGGGCGGGATACGCAGTATTTT. As protein: CASSLGRGRDTQYF.

This chain connects TRBV9 to TRBJ2-7; the D gene is possibly TRBD1 (6 bases). This CDR3 region has 15 residues. Trimming removed 4 bases at V and 4 bases at J, with 18 bases between. Germline V gives CDR1 SGDLS, CDR2 YYNGEE. The CDR3: CASSLTVGAFYEQYF. CDR3 DNA sequence: TGTGCCAGCAGCTTGACCGTGGGGGCTTTTTACGAGCAGTACTTC.

Points on this clone: The identical CDR3 is also encoded by other nucleotide sequences in the sample. The rearrangement links TRBV5-1 to TRBJ2-2; TRBD2 agrees at 10 bases. The junction had 4 bases not matched to a gene; V was cut back by 0 bases and J by 2 bases. CDR1 and CDR2 (germline): SGHRS, YFSETQ. The CDR3 runs 17 residues. The CDR3 region is CASSLGLAGANTGELFF. CDR3 nucleotides: TGCGCCAGCAGCTTGGGGCTAGCGGGGGCCAACACCGGGGAGCTGTTTTTT.

The V gene is TRBV15, the J gene TRBJ2-3; 7 bases match TRBD1. CDR1 and CDR2 from the germline V gene are LNHNV and YYDKDF (reference sequence). Germline trimming cut 5 bases from V and 2 bases from J; bases unmatched to any gene: 4. This CDR3 comprises 14 residues. The CDR3 nucleotides are TGTGCCACCAGCCGGGACAGCTACACAGATACGCAGTATTTT. It yields the protein CATSRDSYTDTQYF.

The chain combines TRBV6-1 with TRBJ2-1, with TRBD2 matching over 8 bases. J gave up 4 bases and V 3 bases, and 8 bases lay outside the gene matches. The CDR3 totals 16 residues. The germline V gene has CDR1 MNHNS and CDR2 SASEGT. The CDR3: CASSDKGSGAYNEQFF. CDR3 bases: TGTGCCAGCAGTGACAAGGGTAGCGGGGCTTACAATGAGCAGTTCTTC.

This clone was counted a single time. V is TRBV28 and J is TRBJ1-3; 12 nucleotides line up with TRBD1. Germline lookup yields CDR1 MDHEN and CDR2 SYDVKM. The CDR3 runs 19 residues. V was pared by 4 bases and J by 0 bases, with 10 bases of the junction left unmatched. CDR3 DNA sequence: TGTGCCAGCAGTTCCCGGCCGGGACAGGGGGCTCGCTCTGGAAACACCATATATTTT. Its translation is CASSSRPGQGARSGNTIYF.

In its sample, this clone was seen a few times. V and J are TRBV6-6 and TRBJ2-7; 9 bases are shared with TRBD2. The germline V gene encodes CDR1 MNHNY and CDR2 SVGAGI (reference sequence). The CDR3 is 16 amino acids. V trimming: 6 bases; J trimming: 0 bases; junction bases outside the gene matches: 9. DNA for the CDR3: TGTGCCAGCAGCCACGTCGCGGGGGGGGTCTCCTACGAGCAGTACTTC. Protein product: CASSHVAGGVSYEQYF.